This TCR beta chain was recovered during a study of CD8+ T cells in alopecia areata. Study-level results: Higher clonality and more expanded CD8+ clones appeared in lesional than normal scalp. Within the top 100, expanded CD8+ clones significantly decreased with tofacitinib, as did scalp clonality.

Following RNA extraction, reverse transcription yielded cDNA that acted as the sequencing template. The assay was immunoSEQ multiplex PCR, and TCRdb's table has in-frame clones only and misses some. The table has about 300,000 clones, nearly 60% seen once. Treatment denoted: oral pan-JAK inhibitor, 5-10 mg twice daily. Alopecia areata patients provided lesional scalp punch biopsies and peripheral blood. Remarks on this clone: The antigen remains unidentified.

This CDR3 spans 14 amino acids. CDR1 SEHNR and CDR2 FQNEAQ come from the germline V gene (reference sequence). The germline V and J ends were trimmed by 1 base and 7 bases, with 13 bases remaining between them. V usage is TRBV7-9 and J usage is TRBJ1-1; unclear D gene. The source of this sequence is a human donor with alopecia areata. Sequenced here: CD4+ T cells sorted from blood, sampled at week 24, from a patient treated with tofacitinib. CDR3 sequence (DNA): TGTGCCAGCAGCTTAGAGGGCCAGAATGATGAAGCTTTCTTT. This translates into CASSLEGQNDEAFF.